A single sample is the source of the 23 T cell receptor beta chains below, sequenced in a study of T cells in localized non-small cell lung cancer. Data came from immunoSEQ multiplex PCR; TCRdb stores just in-frame clones and leaves some out. Of roughly 1,000 clones in the sample, around 24% were seen once. The sample in question was normal lung tissue next to the tumor, obtained before any cancer treatment. The receptors derive from a man aged 40-75 years with stage I lung adenocarcinoma.

The chain links TRBV28 to TRBJ2-1, with D tentatively TRBD1 or TRBD2 (6 bases each). The CDR3 consists of 12 residues. Germline lookup yields CDR1 MDHEN and CDR2 SYDVKM. Trimming removed 3 bases from V and 14 bases from J, with 14 bases in between. The DNA of the CDR3 is TGTGCCAGCAGTTTGGGGGGACATGGAAAGTTCTTC. Its translation is CASSLGGHGKFF.

This clone appeared a few times. V is TRBV11-3 and J is TRBJ2-1; 10 bases agree with TRBD2. The CDR3 sequence is 17 residues long. V gave up 5 bases and J gave up 0 bases; unmatched junction bases: 7. Germline-derived CDR1 and CDR2 are SGHNT and YENEEA. The CDR3 DNA is TGTGCCAGCAGCCATACCAGCGGGAGGGCCTCCTACAATGAGCAGTTCTTC. Translated: CASSHTSGRASYNEQFF. Looking up the rest from reference TRBV11-3 and TRBJ2-1 gives the full variable domain: EAGVVQSPRYKIIEKKQPVAFWCNPISGHNTLYWYLQNLGQGPELLIRYENEEAVDDSQLPKDRFSAERLKGVDSTLKIQPAELGDSAVYLCASSHTSGRASYNEQFFGPGTRLTVL.

The chain has TRBV4-1 and TRBJ2-3; TRBD2 matches 11 bases. CDR3 length equals 15 residues. With V trimmed by 5 bases and J by 5 bases, 6 bases remained unmatched. Germline-derived CDR1 and CDR2 are MGHRA and YSYEKL. The CDR3 coding sequence is TGCGCCAGCAGCTCGGCAACTAGCGGGGGAGATACGCAGTATTTT. This translates into CASSSATSGGDTQYF.

The V gene is TRBV23-1, the J gene TRBJ2-2, with D hard to call. TRBV23-1 is assigned to the ORF class and has an uncertain function. Trimming stripped 4 bases from V and 0 bases from J, with 9 bases between. The CDR3 is made up of 15 amino acids. CDR3 region: CASSPRNANTGELFF. The CDR3 DNA follows: TGCGCCAGCAGTCCGAGAAACGCGAACACCGGGGAGCTGTTTTTT.

The chain has TRBV4-1 and TRBJ2-1, with TRBD1 matching 8 bases. CDR3 length: 13 amino acids. Trimming cost V 3 bases and J 8 bases; bases outside gene matches: 3. Germline CDR1 reads MGHRA; CDR2 reads YSYEKL. CDR3 residues: CASSQVTGDEQFF. CDR3 DNA: TGCGCCAGCAGCCAGGTGACAGGGGATGAGCAGTTCTTC.

This clone appeared a few times. The chain has TRBV7-1 and TRBJ2-5; TRBD1 matches at 9 bases. TRBV7-1 is an ORF, and what it does is uncertain. Losses at the gene ends were 3 bases for V and 3 bases for J; bases not matched to a gene: 5. This CDR3 is built from 15 residues. CDR3 sequence reads: CASSSRQGGKETQYF. Written as DNA, the CDR3 is TGTGCCAGCAGCTCCCGACAGGGGGGGAAAGAGACCCAGTACTTC.

This clone has more than one count but fewer than ten. This rearrangement joins TRBV12-2 to TRBJ1-2; TRBD1, the table's D call, was not compared with the DNA. TRBV12-2 is annotated as a pseudogene. The CDR3 is made up of 14 amino acids. Here the CDR3 reads CATSRSTGFYGYTF. In DNA, the CDR3 is TGTGCCACCTCACGTTCAACAGGGTTTTATGGCTACACCTTC.

This clone is large. This chain joins TRBV19 and TRBJ1-1; the D gene is possibly TRBD1 (6 bases). Trimming cost V 9 bases and J 2 bases, with 13 bases left between them. Germline assignment: CDR1 LNHDA and CDR2 SQIVND (reference sequence). The CDR3 totals 13 residues. The DNA of the CDR3 is TGTGCCAGCCAGCTGGGGGCCAACACTGAAGCTTTCTTT. Its translation: CASQLGANTEAFF.

This clone has only a few counts. The chain is built from TRBV16 and TRBJ1-2; D is uncertain. Deletions cut 0 bases from V and 4 bases from J, with 9 bases between. This CDR3 is 14 amino acids long. Germline V lookup: CDR1 KGHSY, CDR2 FQNENV. CDR3 sequence reads: CASSQSEGFYGYTF. The CDR3 nucleotides read TGTGCCAGCAGCCAATCGGAGGGATTCTATGGCTACACCTTC.

The gene calls are TRBV6-8 and TRBJ1-1; a possible D gene is TRBD1 (5 bases). Germline values: CDR1 MNHGY, CDR2 SAAAGT. V was trimmed by 2 bases and J by 5 bases, leaving 9 bases between them. The CDR3 is 13 residues long. CDR3 nucleotide sequence: TGTGCCAGCAGTTACCAGGGATGGACTGAAGCTTTCTTT. Translated: CASSYQGWTEAFF.

The rearrangement uses TRBV18 and TRBJ2-7; tentative D call: TRBD2 (6 bases). The CDR3 has 17 residues. Germline lookup yields CDR1 KGHSH and CDR2 LQKENI. V lost 1 base, J lost 6 bases, and 22 bases lay in between. The CDR3 DNA follows: TGTGCCAGCTCACCACTAGTAGGGACTGGGGGATCCCGCGAGCAGTACTTC. It encodes CASSPLVGTGGSREQYF.

This sequence joins TRBV30 and TRBJ2-5; the D call may be TRBD1 or TRBD2 (5 bases each). Trimming removed 0 bases from V and 1 base from J, with 15 bases in between. The CDR3 runs to 16 residues. Germline assignment: CDR1 GTSNPN and CDR2 SVGIG (reference sequence). The CDR3 here is CAWSVRDGFFQETQYF. The CDR3 DNA reads as TGTGCCTGGAGTGTCAGGGACGGCTTCTTCCAAGAGACCCAGTACTTC.

The chain joins TRBV19 to TRBJ1-6; TRBD1 matches 9 bases. CDR3 length equals 13 residues. Germline loops: CDR1 LNHDA, CDR2 SQIVND (reference sequence). V dropped 10 bases and J dropped 5; count of bases not matched to a gene: 3. The CDR3 region has the DNA TGTGCCATCCGGGACAGGGATAATTCACCCCTCCACTTT. This gives the protein CAIRDRDNSPLHF.

Only a few counts were recorded for this clone. This chain joins TRBV19 and TRBJ2-1; 13 bases match TRBD2. Germline V gene data show CDR1 as LNHDA and CDR2 as SQIVND (reference sequence). The CDR3 runs to 14 residues. With V trimmed by 6 bases and J by 15 bases, 11 bases remained unmatched. The CDR3 bases are TGTGCCAGTAGGCCACTAGCGGGGGGGCCGAGTGTGTTCTTC. Translated, it gives CASRPLAGGPSVFF.

By share of the sample, this clone is medium-sized. The rearrangement joins TRBV6-1 to TRBJ1-5; the D is unclear. The CDR3 extends over 16 amino acids. Per germline, CDR1 MNHNS and CDR2 SASEGT. Trimming left V 0 bases short and J 4 bases short, with 13 bases between. The CDR3 DNA reads TGTGCCAGCAGTGAAGCGATCGGGAGGGTGAATCAGCCCCAGCATTTT. Its translation is CASSEAIGRVNQPQHF.

The chain combines TRBV10-2 with TRBJ2-3, with TRBD2 identical over 7 bases. This CDR3 comprises 15 residues. Germline CDR1 reads WSHSY; CDR2 reads SAAADI. V shed 3 bases, J shed 3 bases, and the junction held 6 bases outside the gene matches. DNA for the CDR3: TGCGCCAGCAGTGAAGGGTTAGCGGGTACAGATACGCAGTATTTT. Protein sequence: CASSEGLAGTDTQYF.

This clone was picked up a small number of times. The chain carries TRBV14 and TRBJ1-4; D perhaps matches TRBD1 (6 bases). Germline loops: CDR1 SGHDN, CDR2 FVKESK. The CDR3 is made up of 15 amino acids. The V end lost 0 bases, the J end lost 8 bases, and 13 bases lay between the germline ends. The CDR3 here is CASSQDPGAGEKLFF. The CDR3 region has the DNA TGTGCCAGCAGCCAAGATCCAGGGGCTGGAGAAAAACTGTTTTTT.

This clone is medium-sized (0.01 to 0.1%). The chain recombines TRBV11-3 with TRBJ1-1, with a weak D call TRBD1 (5 bases). CDR3 size: 15 residues. Trimming took off 1 base at V and 1 base at J, with 10 bases between the two ends. CDR1 SGHNT and CDR2 YENEEA come from the germline V gene. The CDR3 DNA is TGTGCCAGCAGCTTAGGCGGACACACGAACACTGAAGCTTTCTTT. Translation gives CASSLGGHTNTEAFF.

The rearrangement links TRBV4-1 to TRBJ1-1; D is undetermined. The V gene lost 0 bases and the J gene lost 7 bases, with 12 bases spanning the gap. Germline CDR1 and CDR2: MGHRA and YSYEKL. This CDR3 has 14 amino acids. The CDR3 loop is CASSQEAGPGEAFF. The DNA for the CDR3 is TGCGCCAGCAGCCAAGAGGCGGGTCCCGGTGAAGCTTTCTTT.

This clone was picked up a small number of times. The J gene is TRBJ1-2, the V gene TRBV11-3; a possible D gene is TRBD1 (6 bases). The CDR3 totals 14 residues. Trimming took off 5 bases at V and 8 bases at J, with 18 bases between the two ends. Germline V gives CDR1 SGHNT, CDR2 YENEEA. The CDR3 sequence: CASSPSGGAVGYTF. CDR3 nucleotides: TGTGCCAGCAGCCCTAGCGGGGGGGCGGTGGGCTACACCTTC.

A few counts support this clone. V and J are TRBV11-3 and TRBJ2-1, with 14 bases fitting TRBD2. V shed 3 bases and J 6 bases; nucleotides not matched to a gene: 7. From germline, CDR1 is SGHNT and CDR2 YENEEA. The CDR3 covers 17 residues. The DNA of the CDR3 is TGTGCCAGCAGCTTTCGACTAGCGGGAGGGCCACCCAATGAGCAGTTCTTC. Translating gives CASSFRLAGGPPNEQFF. The full variable domain, its missing parts supplied by reference TRBV11-3 and TRBJ2-1, is EAGVVQSPRYKIIEKKQPVAFWCNPISGHNTLYWYLQNLGQGPELLIRYENEEAVDDSQLPKDRFSAERLKGVDSTLKIQPAELGDSAVYLCASSFRLAGGPPNEQFFGPGTRLTVL.

This clone was observed a few times. The chain combines TRBV18 with TRBJ1-2; D unclear. Trimming stripped 3 bases from V and 1 base from J, with 12 bases between. The length of the CDR3 is 15 residues. Germline CDR1 and CDR2: KGHSH and LQKENI. CDR3 nucleotide sequence: TGTGCCAGCTCACCGCCGGGTCCCTTTAACTATGGCTACACCTTC. Translating gives CASSPPGPFNYGYTF.

This clone was picked up a small number of times. The chain is built from TRBV30 and TRBJ1-6; 8 positions match TRBD1. V was pared by 1 base and J by 5 bases, with 4 bases of the junction left unmatched. This CDR3 has 15 amino acids. Germline CDR1 GTSNPN, CDR2 SVGIG (reference sequence). The CDR3 nucleotides are TGTGCCTGGAGTGCCCACAGGGGGAATAATTCACCCCTCCACTTT. Its translation: CAWSAHRGNNSPLHF.